This T cell receptor beta chain is from a study of human T cells and chemical hapten exposure. The CDR3 length is 14 residues. Between the trimmed V and J ends, which lost 6 bases and 0 bases, there was a span of 11 bases. At least ten counts were recorded for this clonotype. TCRdb redid the calling of the RACE reads with MiXCR, one entry per CDR3 protein. This sample has some 250,000 distinct CDR3 sequences, with about 7.7% found just once. As for time point: pre-sensitization, week 0. Sample treatment: therapeutic diphenylcyclopropenone sensitization with weekly scalp DPC. This chain links TRBV12-3 or TRBV12-4 with TRBJ1-1; D call uncertain. The material sequenced was whole blood, taken in connection with sensitization to the hapten diphenylcyclopropenone (DPC). The receptor's source is a man younger than 30 with alopecia areata. Some clones in this sample may be carry-over from other donors' samples. The CDR3 DNA follows: TGTGCCAGCAGCTCTCATGGACTGAACACTGAAGCTTTCTTT. Its protein is CASSSHGLNTEAFF.